Following are 3 T cell receptor beta chains from one sample sequenced in a study of human T cells and chemical hapten exposure. One entry per CDR3 protein results from TCRdb running MiXCR on the RACE reads. The table shows 250,000 or so distinct CDR3 sequences, with roughly 7.7% occurring only once. Regarding time point: pre-sensitization, week 0. Treatment here: therapeutic diphenylcyclopropenone sensitization with weekly scalp DPC. The source material was whole blood, sampled in connection with sensitization to the hapten diphenylcyclopropenone (DPC). The receptors derive from a man in his late teens or twenties with alopecia areata. Some clones in this sample may be carry-over from other donors' samples.

This clonotype was picked up many times. V is TRBV29-1 and J is TRBJ1-2; D ambiguous. Germline loops: CDR1 SQVTM, CDR2 ANQGSEA. The CDR3 is made up of 13 amino acids. V lost 4 bases, J lost 4 bases, and 13 bases lay in between. The CDR3 here is CSVGLPDTYGYTF. DNA of the CDR3: TGCAGCGTTGGTCTTCCCGACACCTATGGCTACACCTTC.

This clonotype was detected many times. The gene calls are TRBV7-9 and TRBJ1-6; D may be TRBD1 (6 bases). V lost 5 bases and J 6 bases, leaving 14 bases between the germline ends. The CDR3 runs to 15 residues. Germline lookup yields CDR1 SEHNR and CDR2 FQNEAQ (reference sequence). The CDR3 DNA sequence: TGTGCCAGCAGCCGTTTTCAGGGGTCTAATTCACCCCTCCACTTT. This sequence encodes CASSRFQGSNSPLHF.

This clonotype was seen a few times. The rearrangement links TRBV7-6 to TRBJ1-1; D unresolved. Looked up from germline, CDR1 is SGHVS and CDR2 is FNYEAQ. The CDR3 length is 13 residues. With 6 bases removed from V and 6 bases from J, the gap between germline ends came to 14 bases. The CDR3 DNA reads TGTGCCAGCAGTCGATATGTCGGAGCTGAAGCTTTCTTT. This codes for CASSRYVGAEAFF. Full variable domain (remainder filled in from reference TRBV7-6 and TRBJ1-1): GAGVSQSPRYKVTKRGQDVALRCDPISGHVSLYWYRQALGQGPEFLTYFNYEAQQDKSGLPNDRFSAERPEGSISTLTIQRTEQRDSAMYRCASSRYVGAEAFFGQGTRLTVV.